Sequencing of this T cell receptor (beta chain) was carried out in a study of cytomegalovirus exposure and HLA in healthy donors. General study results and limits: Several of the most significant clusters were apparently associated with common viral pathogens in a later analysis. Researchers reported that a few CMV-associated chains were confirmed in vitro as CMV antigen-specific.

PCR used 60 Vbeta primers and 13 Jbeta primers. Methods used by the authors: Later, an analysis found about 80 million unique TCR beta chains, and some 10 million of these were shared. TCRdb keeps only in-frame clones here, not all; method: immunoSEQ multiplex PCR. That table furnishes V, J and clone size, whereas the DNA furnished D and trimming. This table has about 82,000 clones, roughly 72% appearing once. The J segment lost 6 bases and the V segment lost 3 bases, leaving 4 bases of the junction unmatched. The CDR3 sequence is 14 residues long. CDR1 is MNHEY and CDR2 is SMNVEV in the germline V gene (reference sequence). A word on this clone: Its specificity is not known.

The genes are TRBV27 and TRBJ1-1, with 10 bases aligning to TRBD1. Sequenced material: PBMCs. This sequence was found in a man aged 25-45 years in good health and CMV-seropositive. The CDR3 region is CASSLDRGGAEAFF. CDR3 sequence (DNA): TGTGCCAGCAGTTTGGACAGGGGGGGAGCTGAAGCTTTCTTT.